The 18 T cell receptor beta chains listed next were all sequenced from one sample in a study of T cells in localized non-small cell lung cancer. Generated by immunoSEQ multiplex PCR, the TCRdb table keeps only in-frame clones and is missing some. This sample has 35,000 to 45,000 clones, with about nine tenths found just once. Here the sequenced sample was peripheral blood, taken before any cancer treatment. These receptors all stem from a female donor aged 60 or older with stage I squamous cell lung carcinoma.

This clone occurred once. For the CDR3, the DNA is TGTGCCAGCAGCGCGGGACAGGGATTGACGACCTACGAGCAGTACTTC. It encodes CASSAGQGLTTYEQYF. The chain recombines TRBV5-4 with TRBJ2-7; 9 positions match TRBD1. Per germline, CDR1 SGHNT and CDR2 YYREEE (reference sequence). The CDR3 runs to 16 residues. Losses at the gene ends were 4 bases for V and 2 bases for J; bases not matched to a gene: 10.

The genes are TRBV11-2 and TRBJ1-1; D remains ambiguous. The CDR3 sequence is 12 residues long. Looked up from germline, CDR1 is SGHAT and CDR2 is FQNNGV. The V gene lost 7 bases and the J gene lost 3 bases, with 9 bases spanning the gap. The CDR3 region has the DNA TGTGCCAGCACCCACGCTCACACTGAAGCTTTCTTT. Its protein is CASTHAHTEAFF.

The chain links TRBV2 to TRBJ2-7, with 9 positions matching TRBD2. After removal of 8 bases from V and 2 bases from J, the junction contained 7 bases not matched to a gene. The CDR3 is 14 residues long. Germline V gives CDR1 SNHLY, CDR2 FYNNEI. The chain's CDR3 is CASLTSGSTYEQYF. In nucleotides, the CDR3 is TGTGCCAGCCTTACTAGCGGGTCTACCTACGAGCAGTACTTC.

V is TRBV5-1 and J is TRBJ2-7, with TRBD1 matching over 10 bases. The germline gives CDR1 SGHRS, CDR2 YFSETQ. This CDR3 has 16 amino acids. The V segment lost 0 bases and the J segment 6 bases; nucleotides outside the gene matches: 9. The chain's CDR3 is CASSLAGSGQGTEQYF. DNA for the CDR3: TGCGCCAGCAGCTTGGCGGGTTCGGGACAGGGGACCGAGCAGTACTTC. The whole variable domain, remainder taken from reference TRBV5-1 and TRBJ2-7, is KAGVTQTPRYLIKTRGQQVTLSCSPISGHRSVSWYQQTPGQGLQFLFEYFSETQRNKGNFPGRFSGRQFSNSRSEMNVSTLELGDSALYLCASSLAGSGQGTEQYFGPGTRLTVT.

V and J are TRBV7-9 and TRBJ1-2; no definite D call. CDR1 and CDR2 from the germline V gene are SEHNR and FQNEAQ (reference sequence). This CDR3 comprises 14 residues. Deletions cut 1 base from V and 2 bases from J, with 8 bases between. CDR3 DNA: TGTGCCAGCAGCTTAGGGTTAGTGAACTATGGCTACACCTTC. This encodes CASSLGLVNYGYTF.

CDR3 bases: TGTGCCAGCAGTGAAGTTCGAGGGTACAATGAGCAGTTCTTC. It is translated as CASSEVRGYNEQFF. J is TRBJ2-1 and V is TRBV2; D may be TRBD2 (5 bases). Trimming took off 1 base at V and 4 bases at J, with 8 bases between the two ends. CDR1 and CDR2 (germline): SNHLY, FYNNEI. The CDR3 runs to 14 residues.

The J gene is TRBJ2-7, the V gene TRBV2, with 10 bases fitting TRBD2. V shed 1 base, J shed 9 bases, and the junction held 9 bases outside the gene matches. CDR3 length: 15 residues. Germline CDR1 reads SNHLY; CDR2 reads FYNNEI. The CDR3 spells CASSEDSGRAHGQYF. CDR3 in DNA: TGTGCCAGCAGTGAAGACAGCGGGAGGGCCCACGGGCAGTACTTC.

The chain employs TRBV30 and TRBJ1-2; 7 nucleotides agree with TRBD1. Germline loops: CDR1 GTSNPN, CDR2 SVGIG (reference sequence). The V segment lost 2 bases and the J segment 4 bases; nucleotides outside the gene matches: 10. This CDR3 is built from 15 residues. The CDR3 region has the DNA TGTGCCTGGAGTAATCCTACAGGGGACGGCTATGGCTACACCTTC. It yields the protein CAWSNPTGDGYGYTF.

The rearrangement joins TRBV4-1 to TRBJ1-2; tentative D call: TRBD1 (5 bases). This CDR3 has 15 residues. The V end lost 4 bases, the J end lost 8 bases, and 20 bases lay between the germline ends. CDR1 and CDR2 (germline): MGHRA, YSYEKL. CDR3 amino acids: CASSLLTAGRSGYTF. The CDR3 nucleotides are TGCGCCAGCAGCCTCCTAACGGCAGGGAGAAGCGGCTACACCTTC.

The CDR3 DNA reads TGTGCCAGCAGCCCTCAGCGGGGGGGGTCGGAGAACGAGCAGTACTTC. Protein product: CASSPQRGGSENEQYF. The chain uses TRBV7-2 and TRBJ2-7; 10 nucleotides line up with TRBD2. The CDR3 has 16 residues. Germline V lookup: CDR1 SGHTA, CDR2 FQGNSA. V lost 5 bases, J lost 5 bases, and 12 bases stayed unmatched.

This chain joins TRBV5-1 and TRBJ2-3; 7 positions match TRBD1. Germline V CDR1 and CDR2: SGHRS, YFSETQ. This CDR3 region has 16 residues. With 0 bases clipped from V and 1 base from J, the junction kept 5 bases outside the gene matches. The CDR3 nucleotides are TGCGCCAGCAGCTTGGAGGGGGCCCCCCGCACAGATACGCAGTATTTT. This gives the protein CASSLEGAPRTDTQYF.

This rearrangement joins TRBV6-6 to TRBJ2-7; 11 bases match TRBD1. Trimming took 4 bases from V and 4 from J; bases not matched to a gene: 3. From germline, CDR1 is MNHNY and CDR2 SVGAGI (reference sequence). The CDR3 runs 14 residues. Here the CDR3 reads CASSSGTGGYEQYF. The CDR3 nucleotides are TGTGCCAGCAGTTCCGGGACAGGGGGGTACGAGCAGTACTTC.

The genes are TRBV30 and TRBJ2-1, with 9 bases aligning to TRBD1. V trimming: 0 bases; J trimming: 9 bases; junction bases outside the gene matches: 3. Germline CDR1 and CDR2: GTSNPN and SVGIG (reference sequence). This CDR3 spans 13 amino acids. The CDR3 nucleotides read TGTGCCTGGAGTGTAGGGGACAGGGCTGAGCAGTTCTTC. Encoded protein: CAWSVGDRAEQFF.

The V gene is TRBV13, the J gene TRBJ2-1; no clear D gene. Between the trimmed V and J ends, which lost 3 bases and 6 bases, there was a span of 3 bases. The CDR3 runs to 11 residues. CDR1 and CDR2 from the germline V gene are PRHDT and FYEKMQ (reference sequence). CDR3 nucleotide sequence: TGTGCCAGCAGCTTTATCAATGAGCAGTTCTTC. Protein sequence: CASSFINEQFF.

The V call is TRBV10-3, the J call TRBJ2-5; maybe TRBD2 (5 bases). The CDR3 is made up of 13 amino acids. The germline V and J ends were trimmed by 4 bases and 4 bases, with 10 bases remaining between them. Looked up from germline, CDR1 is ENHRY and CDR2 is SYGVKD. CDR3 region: CAISGLASETQYF. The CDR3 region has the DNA TGTGCCATCAGTGGCTTAGCGTCAGAGACCCAGTACTTC.

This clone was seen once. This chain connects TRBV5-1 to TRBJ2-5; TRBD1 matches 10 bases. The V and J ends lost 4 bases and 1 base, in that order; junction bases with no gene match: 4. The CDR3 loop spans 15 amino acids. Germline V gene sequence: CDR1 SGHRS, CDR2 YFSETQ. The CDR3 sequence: CASSLWTGGQETQYF. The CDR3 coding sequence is TGCGCCAGCAGCCTCTGGACAGGGGGCCAAGAGACCCAGTACTTC.

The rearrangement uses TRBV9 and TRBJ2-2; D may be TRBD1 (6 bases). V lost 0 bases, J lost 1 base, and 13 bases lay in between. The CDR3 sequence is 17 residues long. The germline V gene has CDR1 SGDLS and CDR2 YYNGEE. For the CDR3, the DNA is TGTGCCAGCAGCGTAGCGGGCAGGGGCGTGAACACCGGGGAGCTGTTTTTT. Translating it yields CASSVAGRGVNTGELFF.

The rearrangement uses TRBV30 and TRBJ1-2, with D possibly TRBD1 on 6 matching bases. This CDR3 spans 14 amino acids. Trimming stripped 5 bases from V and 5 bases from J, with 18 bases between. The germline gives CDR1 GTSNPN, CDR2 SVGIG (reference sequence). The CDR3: CAWLIPGQRYGYTF. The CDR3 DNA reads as TGTGCCTGGCTCATACCGGGACAAAGATATGGCTACACCTTC.